This T cell receptor (beta chain) is drawn from a study of T cells after yellow fever vaccination. Study summary: Low-cell-number fractions underwent preparation using SMART-Seq v4 Ultra Low Input. Study observations and caveats: Contaminants from the bulk population, in the form of abundant clonotypes, could be found in FACS-sorted repertoires. The secondary T-cell response peaked on day 5, not day 15, but was weaker.

MiXCR, run by TCRdb on the 5' RACE reads, gives a single entry per CDR3 protein. The table records around 300,000 distinct CDR3 sequences, around 13% of them present only once. Of note for this clonotype: The target antigen is unknown. A read error may account for a junction end that differs from germline.

This receptor was taken from a young man who received the YFV17D yellow fever vaccine. The sequences come from CD4+ T cells sorted from PBMCs, collected 45 days after the yellow fever booster vaccination.

CDR3 sequence reads: CASGFGTRTYEQYF. The CDR3 DNA reads TGTGCCAGCGGCTTCGGGACTAGGACCTACGAGCAGTACTTC. The chain combines TRBV7-8 with TRBJ2-7, with 8 bases identical to TRBD2. Germline V gene lookup returns CDR1 SGHVS and CDR2 FQNEAQ. The CDR3 extends over 14 amino acids.